A single sample gave rise to the 25 T cell receptor beta chains below, sequenced in a study of T cell responses to AZD1222 COVID-19 vaccine. Clones were read by immunoSEQ multiplex PCR, and TCRdb kept only the in-frame ones, dropping some. The sample has about 140,000 clones, more than 85% seen once. This specimen was peripheral blood, taken after recovery from COVID-19. Receptors were obtained from an adult who had recovered from COVID-19.

The chain employs TRBV7-9 and TRBJ2-7, with TRBD1 identical over 12 bases. CDR1 and CDR2 (germline): SEHNR, FQNEAQ (reference sequence). This CDR3 contains 17 residues. V shed 4 bases and J 2 bases; nucleotides not matched to a gene: 9. The CDR3 DNA reads TGTGCCAGCAGCTCCTCCGGGACAGGGGGCCCAACCTACGAGCAGTACTTC. Amino acid sequence: CASSSSGTGGPTYEQYF.

This chain joins TRBV7-2 and TRBJ2-1, with a possible D match to TRBD1 (5 bases). Germline-derived CDR1 and CDR2 are SGHTA and FQGNSA. The CDR3 length is 14 residues. V lost 5 bases, J lost 1 base, and 9 bases lay in between. The CDR3 loop is CASSPPGSYNEQFF. CDR3 DNA sequence: TGTGCCAGCAGCCCCCCAGGGTCCTACAATGAGCAGTTCTTC.

The rearrangement joins TRBV6-5 to TRBJ1-2; D not resolved. The CDR3 is 12 amino acids. V dropped 8 bases and J dropped 4 bases, with 11 bases sitting between them. Germline loops: CDR1 MNHEY, CDR2 SVGAGI. The DNA of the CDR3 is TGTGCCAGCCGGCCAGCCCTCTATGGCTACACCTTC. Translation gives CASRPALYGYTF.

This sequence joins TRBV5-1 and TRBJ2-2; no reliable D call. The CDR3 covers 13 residues. CDR1 and CDR2 (germline): SGHRS, YFSETQ. Trimming removed 0 bases from V and 5 bases from J, with 5 bases in between. This CDR3 reads CASSLGPTGELFF. CDR3 coding DNA: TGCGCCAGCAGCTTGGGACCGACCGGGGAGCTGTTTTTT.

This chain connects TRBV2 to TRBJ1-1, with D maybe TRBD1 (6 bases). V was cut by 6 bases and J by 4 bases, with 9 bases left in between. From germline, CDR1 is SNHLY and CDR2 FYNNEI. This CDR3 has 12 amino acids. This CDR3 reads CASSRGGTEAFF. CDR3 in DNA: TGTGCCAGCAGCAGGGGTGGCACTGAAGCTTTCTTT.

This chain uses TRBV4-1 with TRBJ2-7; D not resolved. Germline V gene data show CDR1 as MGHRA and CDR2 as YSYEKL. This CDR3 has 14 residues. V dropped 4 bases and J dropped 7 bases, with 17 bases sitting between them. The CDR3 DNA sequence: TGCGCCAGCAGCCCATTATTGAGGAATCAAGAGCAGTACTTC. This gives the protein CASSPLLRNQEQYF.

The chain joins TRBV9 to TRBJ2-2; possibly TRBD2 for D (6 bases). The germline V gene has CDR1 SGDLS and CDR2 YYNGEE. The CDR3 has 15 residues. V was pared by 0 bases and J by 6 bases, with 12 bases between. Here the CDR3 reads CASSVGRVRAGELFF. As DNA, the CDR3 is TGTGCCAGCAGCGTAGGGAGGGTTCGGGCCGGGGAGCTGTTTTTT.

The chain links TRBV6-5 to TRBJ2-7; D might be TRBD1 (5 bases). Between the trimmed V and J ends, which lost 8 bases and 0 bases, there was a span of 14 bases. There are 14 residues in the CDR3. Germline V lookup: CDR1 MNHEY, CDR2 SVGAGI. The chain's CDR3 is CASQRTTSSYEQYF. For the CDR3, the DNA is TGTGCCAGCCAGAGGACAACCAGCTCCTACGAGCAGTACTTC.

This chain uses TRBV6-1 with TRBJ2-2; no clear D gene. Germline loops: CDR1 MNHNS, CDR2 SASEGT. CDR3 length: 15 amino acids. V was shortened by 0 bases and J by 1 base, with 6 bases between the two germline ends. CDR3 loop: CASSEAVQNTGELFF. For the CDR3, the DNA is TGTGCCAGCAGTGAAGCTGTACAGAACACCGGGGAGCTGTTTTTT.

This chain joins TRBV27 and TRBJ2-1; 7 bases fit TRBD2. In germline, CDR1 is MNHEY, CDR2 SMNVEV (reference sequence). V gave up 2 bases and J gave up 0 bases; unmatched junction bases: 4. This CDR3 comprises 16 residues. The CDR3 loop is CASSLRAGSSYNEQFF. The CDR3 bases are TGTGCCAGCAGTTTAAGAGCGGGGAGCTCCTACAATGAGCAGTTCTTC.

This sequence joins TRBV5-1 and TRBJ1-1; D possibly corresponds to TRBD1 (5 bases). The V and J ends lost 0 bases and 4 bases respectively, with 10 bases between them. CDR1 SGHRS and CDR2 YFSETQ come from the germline V gene. CDR3 size: 14 residues. The CDR3 loop is CASSLGQSPTEAFF. The CDR3 nucleotides are TGCGCCAGCAGCTTGGGACAGAGTCCCACTGAAGCTTTCTTT.

This sequence joins TRBV7-9 and TRBJ1-5; D remains ambiguous. V was cut by 5 bases and J by 11 bases, with 16 bases left in between. The CDR3 totals 13 residues. CDR1 SEHNR and CDR2 FQNEAQ come from the germline V gene (reference sequence). The DNA for the CDR3 is TGTGCCAGCAGCAACGATCCGGGTTTGACCCAGCATTTT. Protein product: CASSNDPGLTQHF.

The rearrangement joins TRBV6-5 to TRBJ2-1; 8 nucleotides agree with TRBD1. Losses at the gene ends were 2 bases for V and 2 bases for J; bases not matched to a gene: 2. Germline CDR1 MNHEY, CDR2 SVGAGI. The CDR3 length is 15 residues. The CDR3 loop is CASSYGQGTYNEQFF. CDR3 nucleotides: TGTGCCAGCAGTTACGGACAGGGTACCTACAATGAGCAGTTCTTC.

The chain combines TRBV10-2 with TRBJ1-5, with D perhaps matching TRBD1 (5 bases). The V and J ends lost 6 bases and 9 bases respectively, with 15 bases between them. The CDR3 extends over 13 amino acids. The V gene's germline CDR1 is WSHSY and CDR2 SAAADI. The CDR3, as DNA: TGCGCCAGCAGCCCGGACATCAATGGGCCCCAGCATTTT. Protein product: CASSPDINGPQHF.

The chain combines TRBV2 with TRBJ2-5; D gene unclear. The CDR3 is 13 amino acids. Trimming cost V 4 bases and J 3 bases, with 9 bases left between them. Germline V gene data show CDR1 as SNHLY and CDR2 as FYNNEI. The chain's CDR3 is CASSGGTKETQYF. CDR3 DNA sequence: TGTGCCAGCAGTGGAGGAACAAAAGAGACCCAGTACTTC.

The V gene is TRBV28, the J gene TRBJ2-7, with a weak D call TRBD2 (6 bases). V was trimmed by 1 base and J by 4 bases, leaving 23 bases between them. Germline loops: CDR1 MDHEN, CDR2 SYDVKM. CDR3 length: 18 residues. DNA of the CDR3: TGTGCCAGCAGTTTATACCCCCGGCGGGGAATAGAAGGATACGAGCAGTACTTC. It yields the protein CASSLYPRRGIEGYEQYF. The whole variable domain, filled in from reference TRBV28 and TRBJ2-7, reads DVKVTQSSRYLVKRTGEKVFLECVQDMDHENMFWYRQDPGLGLRLIYFSYDVKMKEKGDIPEGYSVSREKKERFSLILESASTNQTSMYLCASSLYPRRGIEGYEQYFGPGTRLTVT.

V and J are TRBV5-1 and TRBJ2-5, with 10 positions matching TRBD1. The germline gives CDR1 SGHRS, CDR2 YFSETQ. The V and J ends lost 4 bases and 6 bases, in that order; junction bases with no gene match: 12. This CDR3 is 16 amino acids long. The CDR3 DNA reads as TGCGCCAGCAGCCCAAGCCTGACAGGGGGCAGGAAGACCCAGTACTTC. It translates to CASSPSLTGGRKTQYF. Variable domain in full (rest from reference TRBV5-1 and TRBJ2-5): KAGVTQTPRYLIKTRGQQVTLSCSPISGHRSVSWYQQTPGQGLQFLFEYFSETQRNKGNFPGRFSGRQFSNSRSEMNVSTLELGDSALYLCASSPSLTGGRKTQYFGPGTRLLVL.

Note on this clone: One end of the junction varies from germline; a read error may be responsible. The V gene is TRBV7-7, the J gene TRBJ2-2; possible D gene TRBD2, 5 bases. The germline V gene has CDR1 SSHAT and CDR2 FNYEAQ (reference sequence). This CDR3 is 15 amino acids long. The CDR3 DNA reads as TGTGCTAGCAGCCGAGCGCCCCGGGGATCCGGGGAGCTGTTTTTT. Its translation is CASSRAPRGSGELFF.

In this sample, this clone is medium-sized. The chain uses TRBV30 and TRBJ1-2, with 11 bases matching TRBD1. The germline V gene has CDR1 GTSNPN and CDR2 SVGIG (reference sequence). V lost 5 bases and J lost 8; bases outside the gene matches: 13. The CDR3 loop spans 15 amino acids. CDR3 loop: CAWHPPGQGARGYTF. The CDR3, as DNA: TGTGCCTGGCATCCTCCCGGACAGGGGGCGAGGGGCTACACCTTC.

This clone appeared once. The V gene is TRBV28, the J gene TRBJ2-3; TRBD2 matches 10 bases. From germline, CDR1 is MDHEN and CDR2 SYDVKM. V shed 4 bases and J 3 bases; nucleotides not matched to a gene: 4. This CDR3 is 15 amino acids long. The CDR3 region is CASSSGTSETDTQYF. In DNA form, the CDR3 reads TGTGCCAGCAGTTCCGGGACTAGCGAGACAGATACGCAGTATTTT.

In its sample, this clone was seen once. The chain uses TRBV5-6 and TRBJ2-5; 12 positions match TRBD2. The CDR3 is 16 amino acids. The trim removed 0 bases at V and 4 bases at J, leaving 4 bases unmatched. The V gene's germline CDR1 is SGHDT and CDR2 YYEEEE. This CDR3 is CASSLGPGLAGETQYF. CDR3 coding DNA: TGTGCCAGCAGCTTGGGACCGGGACTAGCGGGAGAGACCCAGTACTTC.

The V call is TRBV27, the J call TRBJ2-7, with 7 bases fitting TRBD2. This CDR3 is 14 amino acids long. The V gene's germline CDR1 is MNHEY and CDR2 SMNVEV (reference sequence). V shed 2 bases, J shed 6 bases, and the junction held 7 bases outside the gene matches. The DNA of the CDR3 is TGTGCCAGCAGTTTAGGGGGAGGGCTGGGCGAGCAGTACTTC. Protein product: CASSLGGGLGEQYF.

This chain links TRBV5-1 with TRBJ2-7, with 7 bases identical to TRBD2. V was clipped by 0 bases and J by 3 bases; unmatched bases: 15. CDR3 length: 18 residues. CDR1 is SGHRS, CDR2 YFSETQ, per germline. The CDR3 DNA reads TGCGCCAGCAGCTTGGGGTGGGGGTTACTCCGGACTAGCTACGAGCAGTACTTC. Translating it yields CASSLGWGLLRTSYEQYF.

The chain has TRBV6-1 and TRBJ2-3; the D is unclear. The ends were cut back, 2 bases at V and 2 bases at J, with 11 bases in the middle. Germline CDR1 is MNHNS and CDR2 is SASEGT. This CDR3 spans 15 amino acids. This chain's CDR3 is CASSETGSITDTQYF. CDR3 DNA: TGTGCCAGCAGTGAAACGGGCAGTATCACAGATACGCAGTATTTT.

The CDR3 DNA follows: TGCGCCAGCAGCTTACCCCAGGACAGGGCCACCTACGAGCAGTACTTC. Its protein product is CASSLPQDRATYEQYF. This sequence joins TRBV5-1 and TRBJ2-7, with 8 bases fitting TRBD1. This CDR3 has 16 residues. V shed 2 bases, J shed 2 bases, and the junction held 9 bases outside the gene matches. Germline CDR1 reads SGHRS; CDR2 reads YFSETQ.